The 19 T cell receptor beta chains below were found in one sample sequenced in a study of control samples from healthy donors and cancer patients. Generated by immunoSEQ multiplex PCR, the TCRdb table keeps only in-frame clones and is missing some. Of about 160,000 clones listed, about 90% are singletons. Source material: blood. The receptors were gathered from a man aged 25-45 years in good health.

There are a few counts of this clone. The J gene is TRBJ1-5, the V gene TRBV29-1; D unresolved. The ends were cut back, 3 bases at V and 2 bases at J, with 2 bases in the middle. Germline lookup yields CDR1 SQVTM and CDR2 ANQGSEA. CDR3 length: 11 amino acids. The CDR3 DNA follows: TGCAGCGTTGAGGGCAATCAGCCCCAGCATTTT. As protein: CSVEGNQPQHF.

The V gene is TRBV4-1, the J gene TRBJ1-6; D unclear. The germline V gene has CDR1 MGHRA and CDR2 YSYEKL. The CDR3 has 18 residues. With 2 bases removed from V and 0 bases from J, the gap between germline ends came to 14 bases. CDR3 loop: CASSQFGRVSSYNSPLHF. The CDR3 DNA is TGCGCCAGCAGCCAATTTGGACGGGTGAGCTCCTATAATTCACCCCTCCACTTT.

Regarding this clone: The conserved phenylalanine or tryptophan is not found at the CDR3 terminus, so this likely reflects a read error. The DNA is omitted, as the CDR3 cannot be located on it reliably, and the CDR3 follows TCRdb's listing. J is TRBJ2-7 and V is TRBV5-1; no DNA check was done on the table's D call, TRBD2. The CDR3 is 10 amino acids long, termini counted. Germline V gene lookup returns CDR1 SGHRS and CDR2 YFSETQ. CDR3 loop: CASSLQDSFL.

On this clone itself: In the same sample, other DNA sequences code for this CDR3. The gene calls are TRBV28 and TRBJ1-1; the D is unclear. Trimming left V 3 bases short and J 1 base short, with 6 bases between. CDR1 is MDHEN, CDR2 SYDVKM, per germline. The CDR3 spans 13 residues. The CDR3 region is CASSFRGNTEAFF. The CDR3 bases are TGTGCCAGCAGTTTCCGGGGGAACACTGAAGCTTTCTTT.

V is TRBV7-2 and J is TRBJ2-1; no clear D gene. Germline CDR1 and CDR2: SGHTA and FQGNSA. Trimming pared 4 bases from V and 3 bases from J, leaving 16 bases between. This CDR3 has 16 residues. CDR3: CASSSLRDSFYNEQFF. In DNA, the CDR3 is TGTGCCAGCAGCTCCCTTCGAGACTCCTTCTACAATGAGCAGTTCTTC.

V usage is TRBV7-8 and J usage is TRBJ2-3; no definite D call. This CDR3 has 12 residues. V lost 3 bases, J lost 2 bases, and 3 bases lay in between. Germline V gene data show CDR1 as SGHVS and CDR2 as FQNEAQ. CDR3 protein: CASSFSTDTQYF. CDR3 sequence (DNA): TGTGCCAGCAGCTTTTCCACAGATACGCAGTATTTT.

Turning to this clone: This sample includes further DNA sequences coding for the same CDR3. The genes are TRBV3-1 (or the pseudogene TRBV3-2) and TRBJ2-7; weak D call: TRBD2 (7 bases). CDR1 is LGHDT, CDR2 YNNKEL, per germline (reference sequence). This CDR3 region has 14 residues. V was clipped by 0 bases and J by 4 bases, with 10 bases between them. This CDR3 is CASSQDGGRYEQYF. The DNA of the CDR3 is TGTGCCAGCAGCCAAGACGGGGGGCGATACGAGCAGTACTTC.

The CDR3 bases are TGTGCCAGCAGCTCTGATCCGAATTATAGCAATCAGCCCCAGCATTTT. It encodes CASSSDPNYSNQPQHF. V is TRBV5-8 and J is TRBJ1-5, with D unresolved. Per germline, CDR1 SGHTS and CDR2 YDEGEE. With 3 bases removed from V and 0 bases from J, the gap between germline ends came to 13 bases. This CDR3 has 16 residues. Complete variable domain (other parts from reference TRBV5-8 and TRBJ1-5): EAGVTQSPTHLIKTRGQQATLRCSPISGHTSVYWYQQALGLGLQFLLWYDEGEERNRGNFPPRFSGRQFPNYSSELNVNALELEDSALYLCASSSDPNYSNQPQHFGDGTRLSIL.

The chain combines TRBV6-2 or TRBV6-3 with TRBJ2-2; 8 bases line up with TRBD1. The CDR3 covers 18 residues. CDR1 is MNHEY and CDR2 is SVGEGT in the germline V gene. The J segment lost 7 bases and the V segment lost 5 bases, leaving 18 bases of the junction unmatched. The CDR3 coding sequence is TGTGCCAGCAGTCTCGGACAGGGACACCGACTGCGGGGCGGGGAGCTGTTTTTT. Its translation is CASSLGQGHRLRGGELFF.

The V gene is TRBV7-2, the J gene TRBJ2-1; D is unclear. The V gene lost 5 bases and the J gene lost 9 bases, with 14 bases spanning the gap. This CDR3 comprises 13 residues. CDR1 is SGHTA, CDR2 FQGNSA, per germline. CDR3 loop: CASSPPGVTEQFF. DNA for the CDR3: TGTGCCAGCAGCCCCCCTGGTGTCACTGAGCAGTTCTTC.

V gene TRBV5-4 combines with J gene TRBJ1-1; maybe TRBD1 (5 bases). V was shortened by 4 bases and J by 1 base, with 17 bases between the two germline ends. The CDR3 runs to 16 residues. Germline CDR1 SGHNT, CDR2 YYREEE (reference sequence). Here the CDR3 DNA reads TGTGCCAGCAGCACGGATCTCGGGGCACAGAACACTGAAGCTTTCTTT. This encodes CASSTDLGAQNTEAFF.

On this clone: A read error may account for a junction end that differs from germline. The CDR3 sequence: CASSFLNSGELFF. The DNA for the CDR3 is TGTGCCAGCAGCTTTTTGAACAGCGGGGAGCTGTTTTTT. This rearrangement joins TRBV7-9 to TRBJ2-2; D ambiguous. This CDR3 region has 13 residues. In germline, CDR1 is SEHNR, CDR2 FQNEAQ (reference sequence).

CDR3 protein: CASSFPGTDTQYF. The CDR3 DNA sequence: TGTGCCAGCAGCTTCCCAGGGACAGATACGCAGTATTTT. The chain recombines TRBV6-5 with TRBJ2-3; possibly TRBD1 for D (5 bases). Germline V CDR1 and CDR2: MNHEY, SVGAGI. Deletions cut 6 bases from V and 3 bases from J, with 10 bases between. The length of the CDR3 is 13 residues.

The genes are TRBV19 and TRBJ2-7; 9 bases match TRBD2. Looked up from germline, CDR1 is LNHDA and CDR2 is SQIVND (reference sequence). The CDR3 covers 14 residues. With 5 bases clipped from V and 2 bases from J, the junction kept 4 bases outside the gene matches. The CDR3 bases are TGTGCCAGTAGTCTAGCGGGGCCTCCCTACGAGCAGTACTTC. Translating gives CASSLAGPPYEQYF.

This clone is a singleton in its sample. The V call is TRBV7-9, the J call TRBJ1-3; no clear D gene. Trimming pared 5 bases from V and 4 bases from J, leaving 12 bases between. CDR1 is SEHNR, CDR2 FQNEAQ, per germline (reference sequence). This CDR3 region has 14 residues. For the CDR3, the DNA is TGTGCCAGCAGCGAGGGCAGTGGAGGAAACACCATATATTTT. It is translated as CASSEGSGGNTIYF.

The V and J genes are TRBV11-1 and TRBJ1-5; 9 positions agree with TRBD1. V lost 5 bases, J lost 7 bases, and 3 bases stayed unmatched. The germline V gene has CDR1 SGHAT and CDR2 FQDESV (reference sequence). The CDR3 has 13 residues. The chain's CDR3 is CASSHRGLQPQHF. In DNA form, the CDR3 reads TGTGCCAGCAGCCACAGGGGGCTACAGCCCCAGCATTTT.

The V call is TRBV7-8, the J call TRBJ1-3; D call uncertain. V lost 5 bases to trimming and J lost 0 bases, with 11 bases between them. The CDR3 spans 15 residues. Germline V gene sequence: CDR1 SGHVS, CDR2 FQNEAQ. DNA for the CDR3: TGTGCCAGCAGCAGCCGACGTTTCTCTGGAAACACCATATATTTT. Its protein is CASSSRRFSGNTIYF. Filled out from reference TRBV7-8 and TRBJ1-3, the complete variable domain reads GAGVSQSPRYKVAKRGQDVALRCDPISGHVSLFWYQQALGQGPEFLTYFQNEAQLDKSGLPSDRFFAERPEGSVSTLKIQRTQQEDSAVYLCASSSRRFSGNTIYFGEGSWLTVV.

This clone was seen more than once but under ten times. The chain employs TRBV9 and TRBJ2-4, with D perhaps assigned TRBD1 or TRBD2 (5 bases each). Per the germline V gene, CDR1 is SGDLS and CDR2 is YYNGEE. V dropped 5 bases and J dropped 0 bases, with 15 bases sitting between them. The CDR3 spans 16 residues. The CDR3 here is CASSQGPGLAKNIQYF. The CDR3 region has the DNA TGTGCCAGCAGTCAGGGACCCGGACTAGCCAAAAACATTCAGTACTTC.

This chain links TRBV7-8 with TRBJ2-1, with 15 bases fitting TRBD2. The CDR3 is 15 amino acids. The J segment lost 6 bases and the V segment lost 4 bases, leaving 1 base of the junction unmatched. Germline-derived CDR1 and CDR2 are SGHVS and FQNEAQ. The CDR3 nucleotides read TGTGCCAGCAGCTGGACTAGCGGGAGGGCCAATGAGCAGTTCTTC. Translated: CASSWTSGRANEQFF.